These 25 T cell receptor beta chains came from one sample sequenced in a study of T cell responses to AZD1222 COVID-19 vaccine (dated by TCRdb to about 2021). The time point label, as the study defines it: baseline before first vaccination. The library came from the immunoSEQ multiplex PCR assay. TCRdb took over this immuneACCESS table, retaining in-frame rearrangements with V and J assigned. Such tables are incomplete; in checked studies, under half of the missing clones stem from an unresolved V gene, and the remainder is unexplained. This sample gives tens of thousands of clones in total; approximately 83% of them show up just once. The top ten clones comprise more than 12% of the sample. The sample in question was peripheral blood, obtained on day 0 of AZD1222 vaccination. These receptors came from an adult in good health.

The DNA of the CDR3 is TGTGCCAGCAGCGTGGGAGAGACCCAGTACTTC. Translating it yields CASSVGETQYF. V is TRBV5-6 and J is TRBJ2-5; no definite D call. V was trimmed by 4 bases and J by 4 bases, leaving 5 bases between them. CDR1 is SGHDT, CDR2 YYEEEE, per germline. The CDR3 totals 11 residues. Based on the CDR3 plus reference TRBV5-6 and TRBJ2-5, the full variable domain is DAGVTQSPTHLIKTRGQQVTLRCSPKSGHDTVSWYQQALGQGPQFIFQYYEEEERQRGNFPDRFSGHQFPNYSSELNVNALLLGDSALYLCASSVGETQYFGPGTRLLVL.

This clone was recorded only once. J is TRBJ1-1 and V is TRBV5-4; the D gene is possibly TRBD1 (6 bases). CDR1 SGHNT and CDR2 YYREEE come from the germline V gene (reference sequence). The CDR3 is made up of 14 amino acids. V lost 2 bases to trimming and J lost 6 bases, with 14 bases between them. The CDR3 sequence is CASSLGSKGAEAFF. In DNA form, the CDR3 reads TGTGCCAGCAGCTTAGGAAGCAAGGGGGCTGAAGCTTTCTTT.

The rearrangement links TRBV7-9 to TRBJ2-2; 9 nucleotides line up with TRBD1. Losses at the gene ends were 5 bases for V and 5 bases for J; bases not matched to a gene: 6. In germline, CDR1 is SEHNR, CDR2 FQNEAQ (reference sequence). This CDR3 comprises 15 residues. CDR3 in amino acids: CASSNTGGATGELFF. Written as DNA, the CDR3 is TGTGCCAGCAGCAACACAGGGGGCGCGACCGGGGAGCTGTTTTTT.

The chain couples TRBV5-5 to TRBJ1-5; D might be TRBD1 (6 bases). Germline-derived CDR1 and CDR2 are SGHKS and YYEKEE (reference sequence). Trimming pared 4 bases from V and 3 bases from J, leaving 11 bases between. The CDR3 sequence is 14 residues long. CDR3 coding DNA: TGTGCCAGCAGCCCCGGACAGTTCAATCAGCCCCAGCATTTT. Translated: CASSPGQFNQPQHF. Variable domain in full (rest from reference TRBV5-5 and TRBJ1-5): DAGVTQSPTHLIKTRGQQVTLRCSPISGHKSVSWYQQVLGQGPQFIFQYYEKEERGRGNFPDRFSARQFPNYSSELNVNALLLGDSALYLCASSPGQFNQPQHFGDGTRLSIL.

This clone was picked up a small number of times. The J gene is TRBJ1-2, the V gene TRBV5-1; 7 bases match TRBD1. The J segment lost 5 bases and the V segment lost 0 bases, leaving 4 bases of the junction unmatched. This CDR3 comprises 14 residues. Germline CDR1 SGHRS, CDR2 YFSETQ. The CDR3 reads CASSLAGTEYGYTF. The DNA of the CDR3 is TGCGCCAGCAGCTTGGCCGGGACAGAGTATGGCTACACCTTC.

V gene TRBV19 combines with J gene TRBJ1-5; 9 bases align to TRBD1. With 6 bases clipped from V and 5 bases from J, the junction kept 5 bases outside the gene matches. This CDR3 contains 14 residues. CDR1 is LNHDA and CDR2 is SQIVND in the germline V gene (reference sequence). The CDR3 DNA is TGTGCCAGTAGCTCTGGGACAGGGCATCAGCCCCAGCATTTT. Translating it yields CASSSGTGHQPQHF. Based on the CDR3 plus reference TRBV19 and TRBJ1-5, the full variable domain is DGGITQSPKYLFRKEGQNVTLSCEQNLNHDAMYWYRQDPGQGLRLIYYSQIVNDFQKGDIAEGYSVSREKKESFPLTVTSAQKNPTAFYLCASSSGTGHQPQHFGDGTRLSIL.

The chain is built from TRBV4-1 and TRBJ2-2, with 10 bases aligning to TRBD2. Germline V gene data show CDR1 as MGHRA and CDR2 as YSYEKL. The CDR3 is made up of 17 amino acids. Unmatched junction bases numbered 12, after V lost 5 bases and J lost 6 bases. The CDR3 region is CASSGSGLAGVAGELFF. CDR3 DNA sequence: TGCGCCAGCAGCGGATCAGGGCTAGCGGGGGTGGCCGGGGAGCTGTTTTTT.

The gene calls are TRBV6-4 and TRBJ1-5, with D perhaps matching TRBD1 (6 bases). The CDR3 totals 13 residues. Trimming took 5 bases from V and 7 from J, leaving 12 bases between them. CDR1 and CDR2 from the germline V gene are MRHNA and SNTAGT. This CDR3 reads CASSQQGSQPQHF. CDR3 nucleotides: TGTGCCAGCAGTCAACAGGGAAGCCAGCCCCAGCATTTT.

The V gene is TRBV4-1, the J gene TRBJ1-5; D gene unclear. The CDR3 is made up of 14 amino acids. CDR1 and CDR2 (germline): MGHRA, YSYEKL. V shed 1 base and J shed 6 bases, with 10 bases lying between them. CDR3 nucleotides: TGCGCCAGCAGCCAAGTTATGGGAACTCAGCCCCAGCATTTT. Its protein product is CASSQVMGTQPQHF.

CDR3: CASSLFGGANTGELFF. The DNA of the CDR3 is TGTGCCAGCAGCTTGTTTGGAGGGGCGAACACCGGGGAGCTGTTTTTT. V usage is TRBV7-2 and J usage is TRBJ2-2; TRBD2 is a possible D gene (6 bases). V was trimmed by 3 bases and J by 0 bases, leaving 11 bases between them. CDR1 is SGHTA, CDR2 FQGNSA, per germline. The CDR3 is 16 amino acids.

This clone was seen once. This chain joins TRBV30 and TRBJ2-1; D may match TRBD1 or TRBD2 (5 bases each). Germline CDR1 reads GTSNPN; CDR2 reads SVGIG (reference sequence). This CDR3 is built from 16 residues. V lost 2 bases to trimming and J lost 14 bases, with 28 bases between them. CDR3 coding DNA: TGTGCCTGGAGTCCCCCCTCTTCTTGGGACGCTTGGATCGAGTTCTTC. It encodes CAWSPPSSWDAWIEFF.

V is TRBV6-6 and J is TRBJ1-1, with D perhaps matching TRBD1 (5 bases). CDR3 length: 14 amino acids. Trimming took off 2 bases at V and 3 bases at J, with 10 bases between the two ends. Germline V gene data show CDR1 as MNHNY and CDR2 as SVGAGI (reference sequence). Here the CDR3 DNA reads TGTGCCAGCAGTTACCACAGGACGGACACTGAAGCTTTCTTT. Encoded protein: CASSYHRTDTEAFF.

The rearrangement joins TRBV27 to TRBJ2-7, with 7 bases that match TRBD1. Germline V lookup: CDR1 MNHEY, CDR2 SMNVEV (reference sequence). V was clipped by 4 bases and J by 3 bases; unmatched bases: 9. The CDR3 totals 15 residues. Here the CDR3 DNA reads TGTGCCAGCAGTTCCCGACAGGGCACTAACTACGAGCAGTACTTC. Protein product: CASSSRQGTNYEQYF.

The V and J genes are TRBV7-8 and TRBJ1-1, with 9 nucleotides matching TRBD1. CDR3 size: 15 residues. V lost 4 bases to trimming and J lost 1 base; unmatched junction nucleotides: 4. The germline CDR1 and CDR2 sequences are SGHVS and FQNEAQ. CDR3 loop: CASSWVQGANTEAFF. The CDR3 nucleotides are TGTGCCAGCAGCTGGGTACAGGGGGCGAACACTGAAGCTTTCTTT. The full variable domain, completed using reference TRBV7-8 and TRBJ1-1, is GAGVSQSPRYKVAKRGQDVALRCDPISGHVSLFWYQQALGQGPEFLTYFQNEAQLDKSGLPSDRFFAERPEGSVSTLKIQRTQQEDSAVYLCASSWVQGANTEAFFGQGTRLTVV.

This clone was recorded once. The DNA for the CDR3 is TGCAGCGTTGAAACGGGGGGCAATCAGCCCCAGCATTTT. Amino acid sequence: CSVETGGNQPQHF. This sequence joins TRBV29-1 and TRBJ1-5, with D perhaps matching TRBD1 (5 bases). The CDR3 has 13 residues. Between the trimmed V and J ends, which lost 2 bases and 2 bases, there was a span of 7 bases. From germline, CDR1 is SQVTM and CDR2 ANQGSEA.

This clone was counted only a few times. This rearrangement joins TRBV24-1 to TRBJ1-3; a possible D gene is TRBD1 (5 bases). V was shortened by 3 bases and J by 9 bases, with 5 bases between the two germline ends. The CDR3 has 11 residues. Germline V lookup: CDR1 KGHDR, CDR2 SFDVKD. CDR3 DNA: TGTGCCACCAGTGATGGGGCCACCATATATTTT. Translating gives CATSDGATIYF.

The chain recombines TRBV28 with TRBJ1-1, with D unresolved. With 7 bases removed from V and 0 bases from J, the gap between germline ends came to 12 bases. The CDR3 runs to 14 residues. The germline V gene encodes CDR1 MDHEN and CDR2 SYDVKM. The CDR3 region has the DNA TGTGCCAGCACAGTGACGGGATTGAACACTGAAGCTTTCTTT. As protein: CASTVTGLNTEAFF. Full variable domain (rest looked up from reference TRBV28 and TRBJ1-1): DVKVTQSSRYLVKRTGEKVFLECVQDMDHENMFWYRQDPGLGLRLIYFSYDVKMKEKGDIPEGYSVSREKKERFSLILESASTNQTSMYLCASTVTGLNTEAFFGQGTRLTVV.

Regarding this clone: Compared with germline, one end of the junction differs, possibly owing to a read error. The same CDR3 is also encoded by other DNA sequences in this sample. The V and J genes are TRBV4-1 and TRBJ1-2, with a weak D call TRBD1 (5 bases). The germline V gene has CDR1 MGHRA and CDR2 YSYEKL. CDR3 length equals 15 residues. Here the CDR3 reads CASSQELRESYGYTF. In DNA, the CDR3 is TGCGCCAGCAGTCAAGAACTCAGGGAAAGCTATGGCTACACCTTC.

The chain links TRBV14 to TRBJ1-2; D unclear. The CDR3 contains 13 residues. V was shortened by 6 bases and J by 6 bases, with 14 bases between the two germline ends. Germline lookup yields CDR1 SGHDN and CDR2 FVKESK. The DNA of the CDR3 is TGTGCCAGCAGTGAACAGCCCTTGAATGGCTACACCTTC. It yields the protein CASSEQPLNGYTF.

The CDR3 region is CASSSQAKGHQPQHF. The CDR3 coding sequence is TGTGCCAGCAGTTCACAGGCAAAAGGCCATCAGCCCCAGCATTTT. The chain links TRBV2 to TRBJ1-5, with a possible D match to TRBD1 (5 bases). This CDR3 has 15 amino acids. V was clipped by 5 bases and J by 5 bases, with 16 bases between them. Germline assignment: CDR1 SNHLY and CDR2 FYNNEI.

The CDR3 sequence: CASSVGDHYHRSYEQYF. The CDR3 nucleotides read TGTGCCAGCAGCGTAGGGGACCACTACCACCGTTCCTACGAGCAGTACTTC. The chain recombines TRBV9 with TRBJ2-7; possibly TRBD1 or TRBD2 for D (5 bases each). This CDR3 region has 17 residues. V lost 0 bases and J lost 1, with 17 bases in between. Germline CDR1 SGDLS, CDR2 YYNGEE.

The chain couples TRBV4-1 to TRBJ2-7; tentatively, D is TRBD2 (6 bases). CDR1 and CDR2 (germline): MGHRA, YSYEKL. The CDR3 length is 15 residues. The V and J ends lost 1 base and 5 bases respectively, with 15 bases between them. The CDR3 here is CASSQAPGGLDEQYF. In DNA form, the CDR3 reads TGCGCCAGCAGCCAAGCTCCTGGGGGACTTGACGAGCAGTACTTC.

This clone has only one observation. At one end the junction does not follow the germline gene, possibly because of a read error. V is TRBV11-2 and J is TRBJ1-1; D possibly corresponds to TRBD1 (5 bases). The CDR3 has 13 residues. Germline V lookup: CDR1 SGHAT, CDR2 FQNNGV. This CDR3 reads CASSLERGSNDHF. CDR3 DNA: TGTGCCAGCAGCTTGGAAAGGGGCTCCAATGACCACTTT.

The CDR3 sequence is CATTTGLYGYTF. The CDR3 bases are TGTGCCACCACGACAGGGCTATATGGCTACACCTTC. The gene calls are TRBV12-3 or TRBV12-4 and TRBJ1-2, with TRBD1 matching over 7 bases. The CDR3 totals 12 residues. V lost 10 bases and J lost 5; bases outside the gene matches: 7.

The V call is TRBV19, the J call TRBJ2-1; no clear D. The CDR3 has 13 residues. V was clipped by 5 bases and J by 8 bases, with 13 bases between them. Per the germline V gene, CDR1 is LNHDA and CDR2 is SQIVND (reference sequence). The CDR3 bases are TGTGCCAGTAGTTTAGGAAGGGCAGATGAGCAGTTCTTC. This gives the protein CASSLGRADEQFF.